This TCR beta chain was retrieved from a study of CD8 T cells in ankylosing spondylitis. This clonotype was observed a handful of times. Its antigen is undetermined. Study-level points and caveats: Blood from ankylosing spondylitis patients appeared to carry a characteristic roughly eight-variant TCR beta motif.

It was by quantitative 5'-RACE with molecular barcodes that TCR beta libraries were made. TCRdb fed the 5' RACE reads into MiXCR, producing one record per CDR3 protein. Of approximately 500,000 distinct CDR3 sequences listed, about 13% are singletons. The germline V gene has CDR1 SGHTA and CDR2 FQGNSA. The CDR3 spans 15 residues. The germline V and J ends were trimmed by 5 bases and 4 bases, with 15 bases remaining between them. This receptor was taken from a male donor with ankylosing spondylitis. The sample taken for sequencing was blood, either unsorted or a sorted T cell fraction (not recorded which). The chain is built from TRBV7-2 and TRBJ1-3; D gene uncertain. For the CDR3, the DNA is TGTGCCAGCAGCCTAAGTCCTGCCGTCGGAAACACCATATATTTT. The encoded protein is CASSLSPAVGNTIYF. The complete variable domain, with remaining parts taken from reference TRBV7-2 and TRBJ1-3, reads GAGVSQSPSNKVTEKGKDVELRCDPISGHTALYWYRQSLGQGLEFLIYFQGNSAPDKSGLPSDRFSAERTGGSVSTLTIQRTQQEDSAVYLCASSLSPAVGNTIYFGEGSWLTVV.